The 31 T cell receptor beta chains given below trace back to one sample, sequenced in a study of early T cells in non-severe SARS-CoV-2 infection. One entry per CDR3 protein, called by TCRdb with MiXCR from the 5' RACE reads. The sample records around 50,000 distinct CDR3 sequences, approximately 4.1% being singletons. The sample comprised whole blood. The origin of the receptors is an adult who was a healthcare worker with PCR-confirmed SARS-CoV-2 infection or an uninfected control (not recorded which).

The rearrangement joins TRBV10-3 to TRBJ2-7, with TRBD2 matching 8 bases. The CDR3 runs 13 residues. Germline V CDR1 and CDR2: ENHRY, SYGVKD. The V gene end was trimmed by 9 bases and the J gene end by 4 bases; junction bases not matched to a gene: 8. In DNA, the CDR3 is TGTGCCATGTCGGCTAGCGGGCTTTACGAGCAGTACTTC. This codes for CAMSASGLYEQYF.

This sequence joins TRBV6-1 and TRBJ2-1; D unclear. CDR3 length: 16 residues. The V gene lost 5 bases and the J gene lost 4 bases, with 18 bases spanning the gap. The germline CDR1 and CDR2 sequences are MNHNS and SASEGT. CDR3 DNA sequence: TGTGCCAGCAGTCGGGCCGACTTTTCCTTTTACAATGAGCAGTTCTTC. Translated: CASSRADFSFYNEQFF.

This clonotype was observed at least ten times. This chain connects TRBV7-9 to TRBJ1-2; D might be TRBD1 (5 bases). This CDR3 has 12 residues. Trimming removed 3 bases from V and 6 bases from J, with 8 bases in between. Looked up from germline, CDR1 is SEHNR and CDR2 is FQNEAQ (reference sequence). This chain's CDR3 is CASSFEGNGYTF. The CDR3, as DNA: TGTGCCAGCAGCTTCGAGGGGAATGGCTACACCTTC.

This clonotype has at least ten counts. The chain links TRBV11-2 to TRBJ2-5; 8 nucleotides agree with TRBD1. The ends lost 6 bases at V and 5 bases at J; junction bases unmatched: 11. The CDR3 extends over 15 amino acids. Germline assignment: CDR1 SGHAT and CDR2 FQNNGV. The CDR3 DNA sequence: TGTGCCAGCAGTGCCGGACAGGGAACTGGCGAGACCCAGTACTTC. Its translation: CASSAGQGTGETQYF.

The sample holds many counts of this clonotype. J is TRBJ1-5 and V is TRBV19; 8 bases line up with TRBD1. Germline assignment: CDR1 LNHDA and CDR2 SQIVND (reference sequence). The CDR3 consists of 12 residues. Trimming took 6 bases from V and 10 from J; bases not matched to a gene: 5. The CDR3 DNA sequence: TGTGCCAGTAGCCGGACAGGGCAACCCCAGCATTTT. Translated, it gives CASSRTGQPQHF.

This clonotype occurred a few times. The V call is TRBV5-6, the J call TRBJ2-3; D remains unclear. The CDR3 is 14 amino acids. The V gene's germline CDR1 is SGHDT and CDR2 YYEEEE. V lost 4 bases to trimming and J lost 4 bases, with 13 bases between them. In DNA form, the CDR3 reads TGTGCCAGCAGCACACCGAGTCCAGCAGATACGCAGTATTTT. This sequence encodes CASSTPSPADTQYF.

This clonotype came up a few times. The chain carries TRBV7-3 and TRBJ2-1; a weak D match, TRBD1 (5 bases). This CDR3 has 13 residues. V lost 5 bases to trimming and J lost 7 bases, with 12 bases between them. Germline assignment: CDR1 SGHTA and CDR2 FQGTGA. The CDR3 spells CASSGLAGNEQFF. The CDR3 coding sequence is TGTGCCAGCAGCGGCCTTGCAGGGAATGAGCAGTTCTTC. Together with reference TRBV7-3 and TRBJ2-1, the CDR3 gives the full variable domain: GAGVSQTPSNKVTEKGKYVELRCDPISGHTALYWYRQSLGQGPEFLIYFQGTGAADDSGLPNDRFFAVRPEGSVSTLKIQRTERGDSAVYLCASSGLAGNEQFFGPGTRLTVL.

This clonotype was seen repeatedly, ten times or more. DNA of the CDR3: TGTGCCATCCATTCGGGCCACCTTAGCACAGATACGCAGTATTTT. This codes for CAIHSGHLSTDTQYF. The chain recombines TRBV10-3 with TRBJ2-3; D gene ambiguous. The V end was cut by 8 bases, the J end by 0 bases, with 15 bases between. Germline CDR1 and CDR2: ENHRY and SYGVKD. The CDR3 loop spans 15 amino acids.

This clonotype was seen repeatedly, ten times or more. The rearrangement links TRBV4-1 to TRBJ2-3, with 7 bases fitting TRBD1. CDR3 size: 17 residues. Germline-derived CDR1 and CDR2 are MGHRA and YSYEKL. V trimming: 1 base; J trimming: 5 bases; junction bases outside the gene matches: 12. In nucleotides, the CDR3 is TGCGCCAGCAGCCAAGCTTCCCGGCAGGGGGAAATAGATACGCAGTATTTT. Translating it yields CASSQASRQGEIDTQYF.

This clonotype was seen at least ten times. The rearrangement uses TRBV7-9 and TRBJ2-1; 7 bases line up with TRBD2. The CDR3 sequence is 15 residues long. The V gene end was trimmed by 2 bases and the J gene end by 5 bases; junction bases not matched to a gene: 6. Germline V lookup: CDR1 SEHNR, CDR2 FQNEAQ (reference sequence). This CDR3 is CASSLPSGRDNEQFF. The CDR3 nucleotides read TGTGCCAGCAGCTTACCTAGCGGAAGAGACAATGAGCAGTTCTTC.

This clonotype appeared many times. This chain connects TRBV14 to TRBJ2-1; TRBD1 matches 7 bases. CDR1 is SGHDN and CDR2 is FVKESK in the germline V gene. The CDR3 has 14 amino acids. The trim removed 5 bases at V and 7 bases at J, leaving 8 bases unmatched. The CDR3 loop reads CASSVRLQGNEQFF. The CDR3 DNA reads TGTGCCAGCAGCGTTAGACTACAGGGGAATGAGCAGTTCTTC.

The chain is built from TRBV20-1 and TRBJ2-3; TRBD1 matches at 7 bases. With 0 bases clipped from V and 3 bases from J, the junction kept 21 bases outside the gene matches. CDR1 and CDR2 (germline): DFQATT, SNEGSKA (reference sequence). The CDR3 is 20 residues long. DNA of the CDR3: TGCAGTGCTAGAGATGGGACAGTAGGTGCCTTGGGACGGTTGACAGATACGCAGTATTTT. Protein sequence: CSARDGTVGALGRLTDTQYF.

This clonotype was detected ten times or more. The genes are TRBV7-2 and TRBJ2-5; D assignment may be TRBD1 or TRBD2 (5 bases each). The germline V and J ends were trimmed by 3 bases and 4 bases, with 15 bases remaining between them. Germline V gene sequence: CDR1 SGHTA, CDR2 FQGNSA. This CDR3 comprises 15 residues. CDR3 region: CASSFGGVVTETQYF. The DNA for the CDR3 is TGTGCCAGCAGCTTTGGGGGAGTTGTAACAGAGACCCAGTACTTC.

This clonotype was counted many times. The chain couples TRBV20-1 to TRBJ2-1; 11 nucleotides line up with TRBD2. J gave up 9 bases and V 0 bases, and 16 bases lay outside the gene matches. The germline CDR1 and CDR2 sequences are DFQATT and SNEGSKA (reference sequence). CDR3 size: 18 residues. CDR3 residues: CSARDSTSGRARRGEQFF. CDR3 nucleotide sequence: TGCAGTGCTAGAGATTCTACTAGCGGGAGAGCCAGGCGGGGTGAGCAGTTCTTC.

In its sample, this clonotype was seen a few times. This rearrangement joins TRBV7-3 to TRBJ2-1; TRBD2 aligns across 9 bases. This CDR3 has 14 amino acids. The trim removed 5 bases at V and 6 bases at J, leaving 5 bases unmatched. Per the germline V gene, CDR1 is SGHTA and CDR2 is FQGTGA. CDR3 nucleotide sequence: TGTGCCAGCAGCCCCCAGGGACTAGCCAATGAGCAGTTCTTC. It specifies CASSPQGLANEQFF.

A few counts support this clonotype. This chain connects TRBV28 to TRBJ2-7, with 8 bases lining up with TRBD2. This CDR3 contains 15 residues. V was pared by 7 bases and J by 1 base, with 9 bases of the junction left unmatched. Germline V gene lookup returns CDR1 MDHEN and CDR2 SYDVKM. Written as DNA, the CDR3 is TGTGCCAGCACCAACGGGGGGGTAAGTTCCTACGAGCAGTACTTC. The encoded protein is CASTNGGVSSYEQYF.

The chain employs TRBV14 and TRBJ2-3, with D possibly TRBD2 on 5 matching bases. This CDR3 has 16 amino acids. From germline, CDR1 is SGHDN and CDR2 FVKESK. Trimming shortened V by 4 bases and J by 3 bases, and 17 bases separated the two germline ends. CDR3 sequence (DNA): TGTGCCAGCAGCCCGTGGACTCCCGCCCAAACAGATACGCAGTATTTT. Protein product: CASSPWTPAQTDTQYF. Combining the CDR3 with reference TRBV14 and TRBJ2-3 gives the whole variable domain EAGVTQFPSHSVIEKGQTVTLRCDPISGHDNLYWYRRVMGKEIKFLLHFVKESKQDESGMPNNRFLAERTGGTYSTLKVQPAELEDSGVYFCASSPWTPAQTDTQYFGPGTRLTVL.

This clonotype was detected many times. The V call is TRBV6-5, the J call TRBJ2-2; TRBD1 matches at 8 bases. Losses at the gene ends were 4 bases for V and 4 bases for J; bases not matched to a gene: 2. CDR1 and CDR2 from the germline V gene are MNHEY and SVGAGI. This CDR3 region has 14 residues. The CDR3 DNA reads TGTGCCAGCAGTTTAGGACAGGGCACCGGGGAGCTGTTTTTT. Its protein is CASSLGQGTGELFF.

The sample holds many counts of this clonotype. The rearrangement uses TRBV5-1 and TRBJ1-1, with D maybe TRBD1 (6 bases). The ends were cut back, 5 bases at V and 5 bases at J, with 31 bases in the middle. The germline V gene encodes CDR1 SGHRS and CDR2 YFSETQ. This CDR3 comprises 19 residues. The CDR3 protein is CASSRDDIFTRGMVTEAFF. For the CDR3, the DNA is TGCGCCAGCAGTCGGGACGACATCTTTACCAGGGGCATGGTGACTGAAGCTTTCTTT. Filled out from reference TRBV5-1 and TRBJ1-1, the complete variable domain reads KAGVTQTPRYLIKTRGQQVTLSCSPISGHRSVSWYQQTPGQGLQFLFEYFSETQRNKGNFPGRFSGRQFSNSRSEMNVSTLELGDSALYLCASSRDDIFTRGMVTEAFFGQGTRLTVV.

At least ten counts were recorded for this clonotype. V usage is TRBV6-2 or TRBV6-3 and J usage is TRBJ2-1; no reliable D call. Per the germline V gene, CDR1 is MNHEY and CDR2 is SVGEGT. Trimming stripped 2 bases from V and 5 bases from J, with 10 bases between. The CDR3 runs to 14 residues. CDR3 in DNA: TGTGCCAGCAGTTACAGGGCTATTGACAATGAGCAGTTCTTC. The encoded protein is CASSYRAIDNEQFF.

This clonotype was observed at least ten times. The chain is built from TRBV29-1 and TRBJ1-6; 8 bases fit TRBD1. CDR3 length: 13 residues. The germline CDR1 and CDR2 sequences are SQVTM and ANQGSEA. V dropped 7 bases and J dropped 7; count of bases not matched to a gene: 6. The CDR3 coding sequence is TGCAGCGCCTCAGGGGGCGGCAATTCACCCCTCCACTTT. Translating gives CSASGGGNSPLHF.

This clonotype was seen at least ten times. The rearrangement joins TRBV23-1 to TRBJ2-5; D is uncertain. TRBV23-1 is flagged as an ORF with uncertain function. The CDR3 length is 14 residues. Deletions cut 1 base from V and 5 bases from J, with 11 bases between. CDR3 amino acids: CASSQFMDGETQYF. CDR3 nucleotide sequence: TGCGCCAGCAGTCAATTCATGGACGGTGAGACCCAGTACTTC.

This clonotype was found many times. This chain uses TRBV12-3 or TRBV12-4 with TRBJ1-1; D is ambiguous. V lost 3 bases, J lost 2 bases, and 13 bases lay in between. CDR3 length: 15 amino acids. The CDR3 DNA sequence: TGTGCCAGCAGTTTTCAGGCAGGCGGAAACACTGAAGCTTTCTTT. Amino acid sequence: CASSFQAGGNTEAFF.

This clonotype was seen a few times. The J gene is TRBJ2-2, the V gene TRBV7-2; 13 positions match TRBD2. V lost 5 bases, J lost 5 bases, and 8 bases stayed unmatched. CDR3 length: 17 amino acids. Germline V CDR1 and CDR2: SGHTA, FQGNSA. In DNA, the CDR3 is TGTGCCAGCAGCCCCAGACTAGCGGGAGGTGGGACCGGGGAGCTGTTTTTT. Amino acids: CASSPRLAGGGTGELFF.

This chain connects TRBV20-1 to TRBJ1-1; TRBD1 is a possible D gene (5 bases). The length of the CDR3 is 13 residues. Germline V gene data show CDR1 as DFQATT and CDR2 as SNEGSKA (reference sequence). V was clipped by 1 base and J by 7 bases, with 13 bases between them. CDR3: CSARGGIGGEAFF. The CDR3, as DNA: TGCAGTGCTAGAGGGGGGATCGGAGGTGAAGCTTTCTTT.

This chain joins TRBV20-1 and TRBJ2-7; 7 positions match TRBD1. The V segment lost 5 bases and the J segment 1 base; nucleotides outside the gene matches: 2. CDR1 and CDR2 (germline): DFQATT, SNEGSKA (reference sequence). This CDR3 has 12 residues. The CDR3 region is CSAYRGSYEQYF. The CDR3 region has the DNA TGCAGTGCTTACAGGGGATCCTACGAGCAGTACTTC.

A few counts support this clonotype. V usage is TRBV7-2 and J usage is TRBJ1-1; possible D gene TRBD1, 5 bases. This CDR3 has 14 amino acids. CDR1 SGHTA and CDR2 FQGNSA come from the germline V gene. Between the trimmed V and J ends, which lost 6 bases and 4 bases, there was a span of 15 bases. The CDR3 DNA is TGTGCCAGCAGGGCAGGGTACGAGTTCACTGAAGCTTTCTTT. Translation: CASRAGYEFTEAFF.

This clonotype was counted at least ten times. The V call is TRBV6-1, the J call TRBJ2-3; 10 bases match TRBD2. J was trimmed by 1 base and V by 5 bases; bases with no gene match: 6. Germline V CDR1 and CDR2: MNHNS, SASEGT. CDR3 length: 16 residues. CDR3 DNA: TGTGCCAGCAGTCACACCGGGACTAGCGGCACAGATACGCAGTATTTT. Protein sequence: CASSHTGTSGTDTQYF.

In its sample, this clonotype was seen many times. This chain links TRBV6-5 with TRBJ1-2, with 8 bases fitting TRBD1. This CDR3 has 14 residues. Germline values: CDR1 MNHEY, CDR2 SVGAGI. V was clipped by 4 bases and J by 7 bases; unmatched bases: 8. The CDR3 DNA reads TGTGCCAGCAGTTCCCCGGACAGGGCGGGTGGCTACACCTTC. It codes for CASSSPDRAGGYTF.

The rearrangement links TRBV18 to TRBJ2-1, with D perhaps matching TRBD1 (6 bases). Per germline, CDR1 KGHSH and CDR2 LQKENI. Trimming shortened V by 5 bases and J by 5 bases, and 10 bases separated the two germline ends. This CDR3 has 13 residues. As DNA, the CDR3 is TGTGCCAGCTCAAAACAGGGAAACAATGAGCAGTTCTTC. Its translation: CASSKQGNNEQFF.

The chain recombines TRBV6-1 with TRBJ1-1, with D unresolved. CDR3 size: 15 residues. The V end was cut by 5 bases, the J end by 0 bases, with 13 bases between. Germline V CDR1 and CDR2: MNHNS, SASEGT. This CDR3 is CASSPQSNMNTEAFF. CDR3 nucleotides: TGTGCCAGCAGTCCCCAGAGCAACATGAACACTGAAGCTTTCTTT.